This T cell receptor beta chain originates from a study of identical twins (dated by TCRdb to 2015 to 2016). At the level of the whole study: To test whether fetal clonotypes persist, the study used deep sequencing on TCR alpha and beta repertoires from monozygotic twins, unrelated adults of various ages, and cord blood. To rule out contamination, the twin experiments were replicated at different times with different library preparation protocols.

The method behind the library was 5' RACE. The data were produced on an Illumina HiSeq 2000. Template switching introduced a universal primer binding site; the final cDNA contained a unique molecular identifier, enabling accurate counting of TCR cDNA molecules. Specific primers in the conserved constant-segment region were used to synthesize first-strand cDNA for the TCR alpha and beta chains. To control for contamination, every cDNA library carried two barcodes: a SMART-Mk sample barcode plus Illumina barcodes. Two successive PCR steps introduced TruSeq adapter sequences along with Illumina sample barcodes. The Illumina HiSeq platform was used with custom primers to sequence TCR alpha and beta cDNA libraries. Processing in the source paper ran as follows. MiGEC processed the raw reads to extract unique molecular identifiers, while MiXCR was used to determine the CDR3 positions. Recombination models were inferred per individual with the repgenHMM and IGoR tools using an EM algorithm. Shared clonotypes were analyzed with the tcR package in R, and sharing was normalized by the product of cloneset sizes. To study raw recombination free of thymic and clonal selection effects, out-of-frame nonproductive sequences were analyzed. TCRdb's own reprocessing of the public reads used fastp at Q25 and MiXCR and kept productive beta chains. Each CDR3 protein gets just one entry, which takes the most common genes and DNA from the rows behind it. None of the V and J calls come from the authors' own analysis; TCRdb made them. Here the sample has 350,000 to 450,000 distinct CDR3 sequences; less than 20% occur a single time. The ten largest clones take up around 12% of the sample.

This clonotype was seen ten or more times. It lacks a known antigen. No quality values exist for individual bases; no much larger clone is one base distant. Compared with germline, V lacks 2 bases and J lacks 2 bases; bases without a gene match: 3. Reading the germline V gene gives CDR1 WSHSY and CDR2 SAAADI. CDR3 length: 17 amino acids, cysteine to phenylalanine. This entry keeps only the CDR3 DNA: 51 bases, framed from base 1. Study-wide findings and limitations: A weaker excess of twin sharing was found in beta out-of-frame sequences because the signal-to-noise ratio was lowered by fewer shared sequences. Zero-insertion analyses could be partly confounded by invariant T cells such as MAIT and iNKT, although diverse VJ usage argued against such confounding for most clonotypes. Out-of-frame TCR alpha sharing in monozygotic twins was systematically underestimated by recombination models, whereas sharing between unrelated individuals was in agreement with the recombination models. Fewer insertions were carried by abundant cord blood beta clonotypes, a similar but weaker trend appeared in young adult naive repertoires, and no such trend appeared in memory repertoires. Out-of-frame TCR alpha sequences shared between twins showed an excess of low generation-probability sequences compared with coincidental sharing between unrelated individuals. Conclusions relied on cross-sectional statistical analysis, since the same donors could not be followed over many years.

Every donor in the study was a healthy Caucasian. The study also sequenced three unrelated non-twin adults: a male aged 18 to 30, a male aged 50 to 60 and a female aged 50 to 60. Miltenyi CD45RO+ enrichment and human naive T-cell isolation kits were used to isolate memory (CD45RO+) and naive T cells from PBMC. The TCR comes from a man aged 45 to 65 in good health. The specimen sequenced was naive T cells sorted from blood. Reading the label with the study, this specimen's cell subset or site is: cells isolated with a human naive T-cell isolation kit. Here the chain combines TRBV10-2 and TRBJ2-2, and TRBD2 matches 12 of the central bases. For the CDR3, the sequence is CASSEELAGGNTGELFF. The DNA is TGCGCCAGCAGTGAGGAACTAGCGGGGGGCAACACCGGGGAGCTGTTTTTT.